Below, 13 T cell receptor beta chains from the same sample are listed, as sequenced in a study of CD8 T cells in ankylosing spondylitis. General study points: In ankylosing spondylitis blood, a motif of fewer than 10 highly homologous TCR beta variants appeared characteristic.

TCRdb re-analysed the 5' RACE reads in MiXCR, keeping a single row per CDR3 protein. The profile shows around 490,000 distinct CDR3 sequences, about 5.7% of them singletons. These receptors have no identified antigens. Sequenced material: blood, either unsorted or a sorted T cell fraction (not recorded which). These TCRs come from a male donor with ankylosing spondylitis.

This clonotype was picked up many times. V gene TRBV20-1 combines with J gene TRBJ1-2, with TRBD1 as a possible D gene (6 bases). The CDR3 spans 14 residues. Germline CDR1 and CDR2: DFQATT and SNEGSKA (reference sequence). V was clipped by 1 base and J by 2 bases, with 11 bases between them. CDR3 amino acids: CSARGRTENYGYTF. The CDR3 nucleotides read TGCAGTGCTAGAGGCCGGACAGAAAACTATGGCTACACCTTC.

This clonotype was observed many times. This chain connects TRBV4-3 to TRBJ1-2; tentative D call: TRBD1 (6 bases). V shed 1 base and J shed 0 bases, with 18 bases lying between them. Germline V gives CDR1 LGHNA, CDR2 YSLEER. The CDR3 consists of 18 residues. CDR3 in amino acids: CASSQVGGGPTANYGYTF. The DNA for the CDR3 is TGCGCCAGCAGCCAAGTCGGCGGGGGCCCCACCGCTAACTATGGCTACACCTTC.

This clonotype has more than one count but fewer than ten. The chain has TRBV12-3 or TRBV12-4 and TRBJ2-3; no clear D gene. The CDR3 consists of 16 residues. Trimming pared 1 base from V and 0 bases from J, leaving 11 bases between. The CDR3 spells CASSLVLGSSTDTQYF. CDR3 sequence (DNA): TGTGCCAGCAGTTTAGTGTTAGGGTCTAGCACAGATACGCAGTATTTT.

This clonotype has only a few counts. CDR3 in DNA: TGTGCCAGCAGCTTAGACACAGGAAACTACGAGCAGTACTTC. Encoded protein: CASSLDTGNYEQYF. The rearrangement joins TRBV7-6 to TRBJ2-7; weak D call: TRBD1 (5 bases). Trimming pared 1 base from V and 3 bases from J, leaving 10 bases between. CDR1 and CDR2 (germline): SGHVS, FNYEAQ. The CDR3 has 14 residues.

In its sample, this clonotype was seen many times. This rearrangement joins TRBV20-1 to TRBJ2-1; 10 bases align to TRBD2. The junction had 9 bases not matched to a gene; V was cut back by 4 bases and J by 6 bases. The CDR3 loop spans 15 amino acids. Germline loops: CDR1 DFQATT, CDR2 SNEGSKA (reference sequence). The CDR3 DNA reads as TGCAGTGCTACCCGCCCTAGCGGGAGATTCAATGAGCAGTTCTTC. This gives the protein CSATRPSGRFNEQFF.

This clonotype was seen ten or more times. The chain joins TRBV20-1 to TRBJ2-3; the match to TRBD2 covers 9 bases. The V segment lost 3 bases and the J segment 2 bases; nucleotides outside the gene matches: 15. In germline, CDR1 is DFQATT, CDR2 SNEGSKA (reference sequence). This CDR3 is built from 18 residues. CDR3 DNA: TGCAGTGCTAGCCGACACGTAGCGGGGGACGACCACACAGATACGCAGTATTTT. This codes for CSASRHVAGDDHTDTQYF.

This chain uses TRBV18 with TRBJ2-5; TRBD2 matches 12 bases. This CDR3 is 15 amino acids long. CDR1 and CDR2 from the germline V gene are KGHSH and LQKENI. With V trimmed by 5 bases and J by 5 bases, 6 bases remained unmatched. The CDR3: CASSFGLAGYETQYF. In DNA form, the CDR3 reads TGTGCCAGCTCATTCGGACTAGCGGGATATGAGACCCAGTACTTC.

This clonotype was counted at least ten times. The chain employs TRBV27 and TRBJ2-7; D is undetermined. Germline lookup yields CDR1 MNHEY and CDR2 SMNVEV (reference sequence). The V and J ends lost 2 bases and 3 bases respectively, with 8 bases between them. This CDR3 spans 13 amino acids. CDR3 sequence reads: CASSLKVGYEQYF. The CDR3 nucleotides read TGTGCCAGCAGTTTAAAGGTGGGCTACGAGCAGTACTTC.

This clonotype was counted many times. The chain has TRBV5-4 and TRBJ2-5; D uncertain. The germline V gene encodes CDR1 SGHNT and CDR2 YYREEE (reference sequence). This CDR3 has 12 amino acids. V lost 2 bases and J 4 bases, leaving 6 bases between the germline ends. CDR3 loop: CASSFRTETQYF. The CDR3 coding sequence is TGTGCCAGCAGCTTTCGGACAGAGACCCAGTACTTC.

This clonotype was counted at least ten times. V gene TRBV27 combines with J gene TRBJ2-3; D gene ambiguous. This CDR3 comprises 15 residues. Per the germline V gene, CDR1 is MNHEY and CDR2 is SMNVEV (reference sequence). Trimming took 6 bases from V and 2 from J, leaving 15 bases between them. CDR3 nucleotide sequence: TGTGCCAGCAGCCGCCGGTCGGCTAACACAGATACGCAGTATTTT. Translated: CASSRRSANTDTQYF.

The sample holds many counts of this clonotype. This rearrangement joins TRBV20-1 to TRBJ1-1; 12 bases match TRBD1. The CDR3 is 12 residues long. Germline values: CDR1 DFQATT, CDR2 SNEGSKA (reference sequence). With 8 bases clipped from V and 6 bases from J, the junction kept 4 bases outside the gene matches. CDR3 coding DNA: TGCAGTTTCCGGGACAGGGGGCCTGAAGCTTTCTTT. As protein: CSFRDRGPEAFF.

In this sample, this clonotype turned up many times. This chain connects TRBV29-1 to TRBJ2-3, with TRBD2 as a possible D gene (7 bases). Trimming pared 4 bases from V and 0 bases from J, leaving 17 bases between. Looked up from germline, CDR1 is SQVTM and CDR2 is ANQGSEA. The CDR3 loop spans 16 amino acids. The CDR3 loop is CSVAPPGDYSTDTQYF. The CDR3 DNA reads TGCAGCGTTGCACCCCCAGGGGACTATAGCACAGATACGCAGTATTTT.

The sample holds many counts of this clonotype. This chain joins TRBV7-2 and TRBJ1-4; 7 positions agree with TRBD1. Trimming cost V 2 bases and J 4 bases; bases outside gene matches: 1. This CDR3 region has 14 residues. Germline assignment: CDR1 SGHTA and CDR2 FQGNSA. The CDR3 loop reads CASSLWDSNEKLFF. CDR3 nucleotide sequence: TGTGCCAGCAGCTTATGGGACAGTAATGAAAAACTGTTTTTT.